This T cell receptor (beta chain) emerged from a study of Tregs in tolerant kidney transplant recipients. The length of the CDR3 is 15 residues. Per germline, CDR1 SNHLY and CDR2 FYNNEI. Produced via immunoSEQ multiplex PCR; TCRdb's table is partial and in-frame only. The profile shows roughly 70,000 clones, roughly 84% of them singletons. On this clone itself: Its antigen is undetermined. An end of the junction differs from the germline gene, which may be a read error.

General study findings and limits: Biological reproducibility was not directly addressed, but technical replication error appeared minimal. Validation in larger populations is needed because few patients were studied.

CD4+CD25+CD127- Tregs, CD4+CD25- non-Tregs, CD4 and CD8 cells were sorted. The genes are TRBV2 and TRBJ2-1; the D call may be TRBD1 or TRBD2 (5 bases each). The material sequenced was CD4+ T cells from blood. The receptor was isolated from a human donor in good health. This CDR3 is CASNERGASYNEQFF. CDR3 in DNA: TGTGCCAGCAATGAAAGGGGAGCATCCTACAATGAGCAGTTCTTC.